This TCR beta chain was captured by sequencing in a study of blood T cell repertoires in COVID-19. At the level of the study: Nucleic acid was either cDNA or gDNA, and it came from T cells, B-cell-depleted T cells, or PBMCs.

Per the original data handling: Reference gene primer amplification yielded estimated nucleated cell counts. Profiling relied on immunoSEQ multiplex PCR, and the TCRdb table lists in-frame clones only, not all of them. That table is the source of V, J and clone size, and D and trimming were worked out from the DNA. The table includes about 34,000 clones, more than 70% detected once. The germline CDR1 and CDR2 sequences are LGHDT and YNNKEL (reference sequence). The junction had 1 base not matched to a gene; V was cut back by 3 bases and J by 3 bases. The CDR3 runs 14 residues. Sequenced input: peripheral blood. The origin of this receptor is a man older than 75 with active or convalescent COVID-19. This chain uses TRBV3-1 (or the pseudogene TRBV3-2) with TRBJ2-1; 8 bases match TRBD2. The CDR3 here is CASSQREDYNEQFF. CDR3 DNA: TGTGCCAGCAGCCAGCGGGAGGACTACAATGAGCAGTTCTTC.